The 5 T cell receptor beta chains reported below all come from one sample, sequenced in a study of Ad26.COV2.S vaccination and SARS-CoV-2 variants. This table comes from immunoSEQ multiplex PCR, and its TCRdb copy is limited to in-frame clones, with some not included. The sample carries fewer than 800,000 clones, around 92% recorded once. Sample treatment: about 20 received Ad26.COV2.S at low or high dose, single or two shots; 5 received placebo; per-sample allocation not given. It was on day 63 after the first vaccine or placebo injection that samples were taken. Material: peripheral blood, obtained in a trial of Ad26.COV2.S vaccine versus placebo. All receptors come from a person between 18 and 65 years old who received the Ad26.COV2.S COVID-19 vaccine or a placebo.

This clone was recorded once. This rearrangement joins TRBV9 to TRBJ2-7, with unresolved D. The CDR3 spans 15 residues. The V gene's germline CDR1 is SGDLS and CDR2 YYNGEE. The germline V and J ends were trimmed by 0 bases and 2 bases, with 12 bases remaining between them. CDR3: CASSVGTAFPYEQYF. The CDR3 nucleotides read TGTGCCAGCAGCGTAGGTACAGCCTTCCCCTACGAGCAGTACTTC.

The CDR3 region is CSAPLGDTQYF. CDR3 sequence (DNA): TGCAGTGCCCCGTTGGGAGATACGCAGTATTTT. The gene calls are TRBV20-1 and TRBJ2-3; no definite D call. In germline, CDR1 is DFQATT, CDR2 SNEGSKA (reference sequence). The V gene lost 6 bases and the J gene lost 5 bases, with 9 bases spanning the gap. CDR3 length equals 11 residues.

This CDR3 is CSASSDPETEAFF. The CDR3 region has the DNA TGCAGTGCTAGTTCTGACCCCGAGACTGAAGCTTTCTTT. J is TRBJ1-1 and V is TRBV20-1, with D unresolved. The CDR3 runs to 13 residues. Germline CDR1 is DFQATT and CDR2 is SNEGSKA (reference sequence). The germline V and J ends were trimmed by 3 bases and 5 bases, with 13 bases remaining between them.

This clone was seen more than once but under ten times. This chain connects TRBV30 to TRBJ1-2, with TRBD1 identical over 9 bases. The germline CDR1 and CDR2 sequences are GTSNPN and SVGIG (reference sequence). CDR3 length: 14 residues. V was pared by 2 bases and J by 7 bases, with 8 bases of the junction left unmatched. Here the CDR3 reads CAWSTPGTGSGYTF. The DNA of the CDR3 is TGTGCCTGGAGTACCCCCGGGACAGGGTCTGGCTACACCTTC.

Written as DNA, the CDR3 is TGTGCCAGCAGCCGAGGAGGGACTAGCGGTCTCTACGAGCAGTACTTC. As protein: CASSRGGTSGLYEQYF. The chain is built from TRBV4-2 and TRBJ2-7; 11 bases match TRBD2. CDR1 and CDR2 from the germline V gene are LGHNA and YNFKEQ. CDR3 length equals 16 residues. Trimming at V came to 4 bases and at J to 3 bases, leaving 8 bases not matched to a gene.